Listed below are T cell receptor beta chains from one sample, sequenced in a study of early T cells in non-severe SARS-CoV-2 infection. In TCRdb, the 5' RACE reads were re-called with MiXCR into one record per CDR3 protein. The sample lists tens of thousands of distinct CDR3 sequences, about 5% occurring once. The sequenced sample consisted of whole blood. The receptors derive from an adult who was a healthcare worker with PCR-confirmed SARS-CoV-2 infection or an uninfected control (not recorded which). CDR3s include the opening cysteine and the closing phenylalanine or tryptophan. D genes are given only for firm matches. Clone size is given as once, few, many or a size class.

size: many; V: TRBV6-5; D: TRBD2; length: 16; J: TRBJ2-7; DNA: TGTGCCAGCAGTTACTCAGGACTAGCAGATGTCTACGAGCAGTACTTC; CDR3: CASSYSGLADVYEQYF
size: many; V: TRBV25-1; D: -; length: 15; J: TRBJ2-2; DNA: TGTGCCAGCAGTGCTGCGACGTCACCTTCCGGGGAGCTGTTTTTT; CDR3: CASSAATSPSGELFF
size: many; V: TRBV30; D: -; length: 15; J: TRBJ2-7; DNA: TGTGCCTGGAGTGTACGTCGGGGAGTAGCCTACGAGCAGTACTTC; CDR3: CAWSVRRGVAYEQYF
size: many; V: TRBV13; D: TRBD2; length: 15; J: TRBJ2-1; DNA: TGTGCCAGCAGCTGGACTAGCGGGAGTCAAAGGGAGCAGTTCTTC; CDR3: CASSWTSGSQREQFF
size: many; V: TRBV5-1; D: TRBD2; length: 16; J: TRBJ2-3; DNA: TGCGCCAGCACCCCCGGGACTAGCGTCAGCACAGATACGCAGTATTTT; CDR3: CASTPGTSVSTDTQYF
size: many; V: TRBV10-3; D: -; length: 15; J: TRBJ2-1; DNA: TGTGCCATCAGTGAGAGAGGGGGGACCTCCAATGAGCAGTTCTTC; CDR3: CAISERGGTSNEQFF
size: many; V: TRBV10-3; D: TRBD1; length: 13; J: TRBJ2-7; DNA: TGTGCCATCCGGGACAGGTTCTCCTACGAGCAGTACTTC; CDR3: CAIRDRFSYEQYF
size: many; V: TRBV11-3; D: -; length: 13; J: TRBJ2-7; DNA: TGTGCCAGCAGCTTAGGAGAACGGATCGAGCAGTACTTC; CDR3: CASSLGERIEQYF
size: many; V: TRBV5-1; D: -; length: 13; J: TRBJ1-1; DNA: TGCGCCAGCAGCTTGTGGATGGCCACTGAAGCTTTCTTT; CDR3: CASSLWMATEAFF
size: few; V: TRBV5-1; D: -; length: 15; J: TRBJ1-1; DNA: TGCGCCAGCAGCTTGCTCCCAGACGCCAACACTGAAGCTTTCTTT; CDR3: CASSLLPDANTEAFF